This is a list of T cell receptor beta chains from one sample in a study of metastatic and nonmetastatic thyroid tumors. TCRdb called clones again from the PCR reads with MiXCR. The sample shows about 7,000 clones, around two fifths of them seen only once. Sequences were obtained from tumor tissue. All receptors derive from a female donor with papillary thyroid cancer or a benign thyroid nodule (not recorded which). Some clones in this sample may be carry-over from other donors' samples. Both conserved end residues are part of each CDR3. The D gene is left open where the match is weak. A clone size is listed for some rows: how often the clone was seen (once, few, many), or a class if it is expanded.

>TRBJ2-7|NA|TRBV11-2|NA
TGTGCCAGCAGCCCATGGGAACCGGGACTTCGTTACGAGCAGTACTTC
CASSPWEPGLRYEQYF
>TRBJ2-1|NA|TRBV28|NA
TGTGCCAGCAGCCCAAGAGGTCGGGATAATGAGCAGTTCTTC
CASSPRGRDNEQFF
>TRBJ2-3|NA|TRBV4-1|NA
TGCGCCAGCAGCCAAGTCATTACGGCCGGCACAGATACGCAGTATTTT
CASSQVITAGTDTQYF
>TRBJ1-3|large|TRBV19|TRBD1
TGTGCCAGTCACCCGGACAGGCTATCAGGAAACACCATATATTTT
CASHPDRLSGNTIYF
>TRBJ2-6|few|TRBV15|NA
TGTGCCACCAGCAGAGACGGGGAAACTGGGGCCAACGTCCTGACTTTC
CATSRDGETGANVLTF
>TRBJ2-5|NA|TRBV6-1|TRBD2
TGTGCCAGCAGTGAAGTAGCGGGAGTTCAGGAGACCCAGTACTTC
CASSEVAGVQETQYF
>TRBJ1-5|few|TRBV6-4|NA
TGTGCCAGCAGTGTCCGACCCGAGAATCAGCCCCAGCATTTT
CASSVRPENQPQHF
>TRBJ1-1|NA|TRBV19|TRBD1
TGTGCCAGTTCTCGTCCCGGGACAGGGGACACTGAAGCTTTCTTT
CASSRPGTGDTEAFF
>TRBJ2-3|many|TRBV29-1|TRBD2
TGCAGCGTCGCCAGAGGGGCTAGCGGGAGGTTTAGTAGCACAGATACGCAGTATTTT
CSVARGASGRFSSTDTQYF
>TRBJ2-5|few|TRBV30|NA
TGTGCCTGGAGTGAAGGGAGAGAGACCCAGTACTTC
CAWSEGRETQYF
>TRBJ2-7|once|TRBV5-1|TRBD1
TGCGCCAGCAGCCCCACAGGGGTCGAGCAGTACTTC
CASSPTGVEQYF